The 3 T cell receptor beta chains below were found in one sample sequenced in a study of blood T cell repertoires in COVID-19. Some clones are missing from TCRdb's copy, which holds only in-frame ones; the method was immunoSEQ multiplex PCR. Here the sample spans roughly 520,000 clones, roughly 90% being singletons. Sequenced: PBMCs or T cells enriched from blood (not recorded which). Receptors were obtained from a woman aged 40 to 50 who had recovered from COVID-19.

This clone was detected a few times. This sequence joins TRBV24-1 and TRBJ2-3; D perhaps matches TRBD2 (5 bases). The CDR3 totals 18 residues. Germline assignment: CDR1 KGHDR and CDR2 SFDVKD. V shed 4 bases and J shed 0 bases, with 19 bases lying between them. The CDR3: CATSDPPGDLGSTDTQYF. In nucleotides, the CDR3 is TGTGCCACCAGTGACCCTCCCGGGGATTTAGGTAGCACAGATACGCAGTATTTT.

The gene calls are TRBV15 and TRBJ1-3; tentatively, D is TRBD1 (6 bases). The V and J ends lost 1 base and 5 bases respectively, with 15 bases between them. Germline CDR1 and CDR2: LNHNV and YYDKDF (reference sequence). The CDR3 has 16 residues. CDR3 nucleotide sequence: TGTGCCACCAGCAGAGGCGACAGGCCCCGGCGAAACACCATATATTTT. Its protein product is CATSRGDRPRRNTIYF.

The rearrangement uses TRBV21-1 and TRBJ2-7; TRBD1 reflects the table's D call only, with no check against the DNA. TRBV21-1 is a pseudogene. The CDR3 has 19 residues. This CDR3 is CASSKERGREGIMTYEQYF. DNA for the CDR3: TGTGCCAGCAGCAAAGAAAGGGGCAGGGAAGGGATCATGACCTACGAGCAGTACTTC.